Listed here is a single TCR beta chain. Its target is not known. Blood was sampled at baseline, cycle 4 day 1, and cycle 7 day 1. This entry belongs to a study of OX40 agonist ivuxolimab in advanced cancers. Whole-study results and caveats: CD4+ T cells averaged fewer expanded clones than CD8+ T cells. Within 6 weeks, CD4+ and CD8+ blood T cells expanded clonally at 0.1 to 3.0 mg/kg.

Looked up from germline, CDR1 is SGDLS and CDR2 is YYNGEE. V lost 0 bases to trimming and J lost 8 bases, with 18 bases between them. The CDR3 spans 16 residues. Assay: immunoSEQ multiplex PCR; the TCRdb copy retains only in-frame clones and omits some. The sample contains some 75,000 clones, around 86% of which appear only once. The V gene is TRBV9, the J gene TRBJ2-1; D is possibly TRBD2 (7 bases). The source is an adult with an advanced solid tumor such as melanoma, head and neck, liver or kidney cancer. This specimen was CD4+ or CD8+ T cells sorted from blood, taken in a trial of the OX40 agonist ivuxolimab. The CDR3 region has the DNA TGTGCCAGCAGCGTAGTGGGGGGGCCAATCCCCCATGAGCAGTTCTTC. Its protein is CASSVVGGPIPHEQFF.